This T cell receptor beta chain was documented in a study of blood T cell repertoires in COVID-19. CDR3 length equals 15 residues. In germline, CDR1 is LGHNT, CDR2 FRNRAP. Germline trimming cut 6 bases from V and 5 bases from J; bases unmatched to any gene: 9. Only in-frame clones appear in the TCRdb table, and some are missing; sequencing was by immunoSEQ multiplex PCR. The data hold about 200,000 clones, with approximately 85% observed a single time. This clone was seen only a few times. The sequence derives from a man in his forties with acute COVID-19. This rearrangement joins TRBV12-5 to TRBJ1-1; 10 bases line up with TRBD1. Sequencing was carried out using PBMCs or T cells enriched from blood (not recorded which). CDR3 protein: CASGKAGTGVTEAFF. The CDR3 DNA reads as TGTGCTAGTGGGAAAGCCGGGACAGGGGTGACTGAAGCTTTCTTT. Filled out from reference TRBV12-5 and TRBJ1-1, the complete variable domain reads DARVTQTPRHKVTEMGQEVTMRCQPILGHNTVFWYRQTMMQGLELLAYFRNRAPLDDSGMPKDRFSAEMPDATLATLKIQPSEPRDSAVYFCASGKAGTGVTEAFFGQGTRLTVV.